This T cell receptor beta chain was identified during a study of shared clonotypes between healthy human individuals. Repertoires were generated with immunoSEQ multiplex PCR, while TCRdb's copy carries only in-frame clones and drops some. This sample has roughly 2.5 million clones, with around 90% found just once. The germline gives CDR1 LNHDA, CDR2 SQIVND (reference sequence). The length of the CDR3 is 13 residues. Deletions cut 5 bases from V and 5 bases from J, with 13 bases between. The genes are TRBV19 and TRBJ2-7; D tentatively reads TRBD1 or TRBD2 (5 bases each). This receptor was identified in a man between 18 and 29 years old in good health. The material sequenced was naive CD4+ T cells sorted from blood. The subset here: CD45RA+ positively selected. In nucleotides, the CDR3 is TGTGCCAGTAGTCTCCGGAGAGGGGACGAGCAGTACTTC. Protein sequence: CASSLRRGDEQYF.